These T cell receptor beta chains were read from a single sample in a study of T cell changes during pregnancy in multiple sclerosis. The repertoire was sequenced with immunoSEQ multiplex PCR; TCRdb's copy has only in-frame clones and lacks some. This table has approximately 70,000 clones, roughly 94% appearing once. Here the sequenced sample was CD4+ T cells from peripheral blood mononuclear cells, taken after pregnancy. These TCRs come from a female donor with multiple sclerosis, enrolled in a pregnancy study. Each CDR3 is given with its conserved first and last residue. Each record gives: clone size, D gene, J gene, V gene, CDR3 DNA, CDR3 protein. D genes are given only for firm matches. Some rows mark clone size as missing; the rest say once, few, many or name a class of expanded clone.

>.|.|TRBJ2-7|TRBV7-2
TGTGCCAGCAGCTTTGGAGGGCCGGAAAACGAGCAGTACTTC
CASSFGGPENEQYF
>.|.|TRBJ1-1|TRBV28
TGTGCCAGCAGTTTGGTGAGGAACACTGAAGCTTTCTTT
CASSLVRNTEAFF
>.|.|TRBJ2-1|TRBV6-5
TGTGCCAGCAGCCGGTCGGCGGGGCGATACAATGAGCAGTTCTTC
CASSRSAGRYNEQFF
>once|.|TRBJ2-7|TRBV28
TGTGCCAGCACCCTGGGGCACCACGAGCAGTACTTC
CASTLGHHEQYF
>.|TRBD2|TRBJ2-3|TRBV5-6
TGTGCCAGCAGTTCAGCGGGGTGGACAGATACGCAGTATTTT
CASSSAGWTDTQYF
>.|TRBD1|TRBJ1-4|TRBV19
TGTGCCAGTAGTATCGCACAGGGGGGCGAAAAACTGTTTTTT
CASSIAQGGEKLFF
>once|.|TRBJ2-5|TRBV14
TGTGCCAGCAGCCAAGTCAGTGGGAGAGGGGAGACCCAGTACTTC
CASSQVSGRGETQYF
>.|.|TRBJ1-5|TRBV27
TGTGCCAGCAGTTCCCGGGCCCGAGGGAGCAATCAGCCCCAGCATTTT
CASSSRARGSNQPQHF
>.|TRBD2|TRBJ2-2|TRBV2
TGTGCCAGCAAAGGGACTAGCGGGAGGGCCAATACCGGGGAGCTGTTTTTT
CASKGTSGRANTGELFF
>.|.|TRBJ2-7|TRBV19
TGTGCCAGTAGTTTGGGTCGGGAGCTCGAGCAGTACTTC
CASSLGRELEQYF
>.|TRBD2|TRBJ2-3|TRBV5-5
TGTGCCAGCAGCCGAACGGGGGGTAACACAGATACGCAGTATTTT
CASSRTGGNTDTQYF
>.|.|TRBJ2-5|TRBV5-1
TGCGCCAGCAGCTACACCAACGGGGTGGGGGAGACCCAGTACTTC
CASSYTNGVGETQYF
>.|TRBD1|TRBJ2-7|TRBV14
TGTGCCAGCAGCCGGACAGGGATCCACGAGCAGTACTTC
CASSRTGIHEQYF
>.|.|TRBJ2-1|TRBV19
TGTGCCACAGGCCAGGGACTTCTCTCCTACAATGAGCAGTTCTTC
CATGQGLLSYNEQFF
>.|TRBD1|TRBJ2-6|TRBV19
TGTGCCAGTAGTCCAGGGGGAAGGCCCTCTGGGGCCAACGTCCTGACTTTC
CASSPGGRPSGANVLTF
>.|TRBD2|TRBJ2-7|TRBV2
TGTGCCAGCAGTGTTCATACGGGAGGGCCGGGCGAGCAGTACTTC
CASSVHTGGPGEQYF
>.|TRBD1|TRBJ2-1|TRBV7-2
TGTGCCAGCAGCCAACACAGGGGGTTGGGTGGAAATGAGCAGTTCTTC
CASSQHRGLGGNEQFF
>once|TRBD2|TRBJ2-4|TRBV6-5
TGTGCCAGCAGTTCTAGCGGGAGGGCCGCCAAAAACATTCAGTACTTC
CASSSSGRAAKNIQYF
>.|TRBD2|TRBJ2-1|TRBV2
TGTGCCAGCAGACAAAGCGGGAGCTCCTACAATGAGCAGTTCTTC
CASRQSGSSYNEQFF
>.|.|TRBJ1-1|TRBV5-1
TGCGCCAGCAGCCCCCTGGGAGGGAACACTGAAGCTTTCTTT
CASSPLGGNTEAFF
>.|.|TRBJ1-1|TRBV5-4
TGTGCCAGCAGCCCAGTCGGCAGGTGGGCTGAAGCTTTCTTT
CASSPVGRWAEAFF
>.|.|TRBJ2-3|TRBV28
TGTGCCAGCATGGCAGGGTATAGCACAGATACGCAGTATTTT
CASMAGYSTDTQYF
>.|TRBD2|TRBJ2-1|TRBV10-3
TGTGCCATCAGTGACGTGCCTAGCGGATACAATGAGCAGTTCTTC
CAISDVPSGYNEQFF
>.|TRBD2|TRBJ2-7|TRBV7-8
TGTGCCAGCCGACCCCGGGAGGGGACCCCCTACGAGCAGTACTTC
CASRPREGTPYEQYF